Listed here are 11 T cell receptor beta chains from one sample, sequenced in a study of blood T cell repertoires in COVID-19. Sequencing was performed with immunoSEQ multiplex PCR; in TCRdb, only in-frame clones are kept and a portion is missing. The repertoire holds 350,000 to 450,000 clones, with 85% as singletons. Sequenced sample: peripheral blood. These receptors originate from a woman aged 18-29 years with acute or convalescent COVID-19.

The V and J genes are TRBV6-5 and TRBJ1-2; TRBD1 might be the D (5 bases). Trimming removed 5 bases at V and 7 bases at J, with 17 bases between. CDR1 MNHEY and CDR2 SVGAGI come from the germline V gene. The CDR3 runs 14 residues. In nucleotides, the CDR3 is TGTGCCAGCAGTCAGGACGGGGGTTTCGGTGGCTACACCTTC. Translated: CASSQDGGFGGYTF.

The chain employs TRBV19 and TRBJ2-7, with 12 positions matching TRBD2. This CDR3 contains 13 residues. V shed 6 bases, J shed 4 bases, and the junction held 1 base outside the gene matches. Germline CDR1 reads LNHDA; CDR2 reads SQIVND (reference sequence). The CDR3 loop is CASRTSGGYEQYF. The CDR3 bases are TGTGCCAGTAGGACTAGCGGGGGATACGAGCAGTACTTC. The whole variable domain, remainder taken from reference TRBV19 and TRBJ2-7, is DGGITQSPKYLFRKEGQNVTLSCEQNLNHDAMYWYRQDPGQGLRLIYYSQIVNDFQKGDIAEGYSVSREKKESFPLTVTSAQKNPTAFYLCASRTSGGYEQYFGPGTRLTVT.

The chain links TRBV6-4 to TRBJ1-5, with TRBD1 matching 7 bases. V dropped 6 bases and J dropped 0; count of bases not matched to a gene: 8. The CDR3 loop spans 16 amino acids. Germline values: CDR1 MRHNA, CDR2 SNTAGT. The CDR3 DNA reads TGTGCCAGCAGACCAACAGGGGATCATAGCAATCAGCCCCAGCATTTT. This sequence encodes CASRPTGDHSNQPQHF.

The gene calls are TRBV19 and TRBJ2-2, with TRBD1 identical over 9 bases. The CDR3 is 16 amino acids. Germline CDR1 and CDR2: LNHDA and SQIVND (reference sequence). J gave up 3 bases and V 7 bases, and 9 bases lay outside the gene matches. This chain's CDR3 is CASTLRTGVDTGELFF. The CDR3 DNA sequence: TGTGCCAGTACCCTTCGGACAGGGGTTGACACCGGGGAGCTGTTTTTT.

V is TRBV3-1 (or the pseudogene TRBV3-2) and J is TRBJ2-3; 7 nucleotides agree with TRBD2. The V segment lost 2 bases and the J segment 3 bases; nucleotides outside the gene matches: 8. CDR1 and CDR2 (germline): LGHDT, YNNKEL (reference sequence). The CDR3 contains 16 residues. The CDR3 sequence: CASSQSNRGDTDTQYF. The CDR3 DNA sequence: TGTGCCAGCAGCCAAAGCAATCGGGGGGATACAGATACGCAGTATTTT.

The rearrangement uses TRBV3-1 (or the pseudogene TRBV3-2) and TRBJ1-2, with no clear D. The CDR3 extends over 13 amino acids. With 0 bases removed from V and 7 bases from J, the gap between germline ends came to 9 bases. The germline V gene encodes CDR1 LGHDT and CDR2 YNNKEL (reference sequence). This CDR3 is CASSQDFRGGYTF. The CDR3 nucleotides read TGTGCCAGCAGCCAAGATTTCCGGGGTGGCTACACCTTC.

The V and J genes are TRBV2 and TRBJ1-3; weak D call: TRBD1 (5 bases). The CDR3 runs 14 residues. V dropped 6 bases and J dropped 0 bases, with 9 bases sitting between them. Germline V gene lookup returns CDR1 SNHLY and CDR2 FYNNEI. CDR3 DNA sequence: TGTGCCAGCAGGGACATGCTCTCTGGAAACACCATATATTTT. Protein: CASRDMLSGNTIYF.

The genes are TRBV2 and TRBJ2-1; the match to TRBD1 covers 9 bases. Trimming removed 3 bases from V and 6 bases from J; junction bases left unmatched: 3. Germline V CDR1 and CDR2: SNHLY, FYNNEI. The CDR3 contains 14 residues. This CDR3 reads CASSDMGQGNEQFF. CDR3 nucleotides: TGTGCCAGCAGTGACATGGGACAGGGCAATGAGCAGTTCTTC.

The chain links TRBV5-8 to TRBJ1-5; D is uncertain. This CDR3 comprises 14 residues. Trimming pared 5 bases from V and 0 bases from J, leaving 9 bases between. Per germline, CDR1 SGHTS and CDR2 YDEGEE. CDR3 sequence: CASREEYSNQPQHF. DNA of the CDR3: TGTGCCAGCAGGGAGGAGTATAGCAATCAGCCCCAGCATTTT. Complete variable domain (other parts from reference TRBV5-8 and TRBJ1-5): EAGVTQSPTHLIKTRGQQATLRCSPISGHTSVYWYQQALGLGLQFLLWYDEGEERNRGNFPPRFSGRQFPNYSSELNVNALELEDSALYLCASREEYSNQPQHFGDGTRLSIL.

V gene TRBV7-9 combines with J gene TRBJ2-1; D call uncertain. From germline, CDR1 is SEHNR and CDR2 FQNEAQ (reference sequence). This CDR3 region has 14 residues. Between the trimmed V and J ends, which lost 1 base and 9 bases, there was a span of 13 bases. The CDR3 spells CASSLDGFTVEQFF. Here the CDR3 DNA reads TGTGCCAGCAGCTTAGATGGTTTCACAGTTGAGCAGTTCTTC. Together with reference TRBV7-9 and TRBJ2-1, the CDR3 gives the full variable domain: DTGVSQNPRHKITKRGQNVTFRCDPISEHNRLYWYRQTLGQGPEFLTYFQNEAQLEKSRLLSDRFSAERPKGSFSTLEIQRTEQGDSAMYLCASSLDGFTVEQFFGPGTRLTVL.

The CDR3 spells CASSLWSQGNGWNQPQHF. The CDR3 DNA is TGTGCCAGCAGTTTATGGTCGCAGGGGAACGGTTGGAATCAGCCCCAGCATTTT. The chain employs TRBV28 and TRBJ1-5; maybe TRBD1 (6 bases). This CDR3 is built from 18 residues. Looked up from germline, CDR1 is MDHEN and CDR2 is SYDVKM. Trimming stripped 0 bases from V and 4 bases from J, with 19 bases between.